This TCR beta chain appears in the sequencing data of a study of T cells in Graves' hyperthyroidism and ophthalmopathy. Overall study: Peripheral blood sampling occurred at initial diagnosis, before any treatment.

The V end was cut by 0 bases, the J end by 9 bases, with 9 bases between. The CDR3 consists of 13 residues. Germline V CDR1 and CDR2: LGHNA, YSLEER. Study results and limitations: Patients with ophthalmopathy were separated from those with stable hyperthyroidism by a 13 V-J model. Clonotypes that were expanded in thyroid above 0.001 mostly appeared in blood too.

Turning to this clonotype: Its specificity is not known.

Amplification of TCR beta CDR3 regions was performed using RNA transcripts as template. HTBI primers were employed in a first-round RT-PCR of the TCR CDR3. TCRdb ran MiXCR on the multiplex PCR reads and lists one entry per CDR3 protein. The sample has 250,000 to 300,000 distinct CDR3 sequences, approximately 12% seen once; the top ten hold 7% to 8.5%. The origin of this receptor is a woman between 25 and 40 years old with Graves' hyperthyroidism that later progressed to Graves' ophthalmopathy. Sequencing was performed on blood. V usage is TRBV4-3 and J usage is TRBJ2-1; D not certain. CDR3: CASSQDLLSEQFF. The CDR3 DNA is TGCGCCAGCAGCCAAGATCTCCTCTCTGAGCAGTTCTTC.